The clone carrying this TCR beta chain occurred once. The sample comes from a study of blood T cell repertoires in COVID-19. Original methodology: Estimation of nucleated cell counts relied on the amplification of reference gene primers. Measured with immunoSEQ multiplex PCR; TCRdb has only the in-frame clones, and not every one. The V and J calls and clone size come from that table; D and trimming were worked out from the DNA. This table holds around 370,000 clones, about 90% found once. This clonotype originated in a woman aged 18-35 years who had recovered from COVID-19. Sequences were obtained from peripheral blood.

The CDR3: CASSIKGQGRYEQFF. The CDR3 DNA follows: TGTGCCAGTAGTATTAAGGGACAGGGCCGATATGAGCAGTTCTTC. The chain employs TRBV19 and TRBJ2-1, with 9 positions matching TRBD1. V trimming: 3 bases; J trimming: 8 bases; junction bases outside the gene matches: 8. The CDR3 is 15 amino acids. The germline CDR1 and CDR2 sequences are LNHDA and SQIVND (reference sequence).